The rows below give T cell receptor beta chains drawn from one sample of a study of T cell repertoires in cytomegalovirus infection. TCRdb re-called the reads with MiXCR, one entry per CDR3 protein. This sample has roughly 230,000 distinct CDR3 sequences, with 22% found just once. The sequenced sample was CD8+ T cells from PBMCs. Receptor source: a human donor in good health (CMV status not recorded). Some clones in this sample may be carry-over from other donors' samples. Each CDR3 is given with its conserved first and last residue. A D gene is named only where the DNA matches it firmly. Expanded clones get a size class; other rows say once, few or many, or leave the size out.

d_gene: TRBD1
len: 14
abundance: NA
j_gene: TRBJ2-7
v_gene: TRBV12-3/TRBV12-4
CDR3aa: CASSFRHRGYEQYF
CDR3nt: TGTGCCAGCAGTTTTCGCCACAGGGGGTACGAGCAGTACTTC

d_gene: NA
len: 16
abundance: many
j_gene: TRBJ2-1
v_gene: TRBV7-8
CDR3aa: CASSSLIRGGEDEQFF
CDR3nt: TGTGCCAGCAGCTCTCTTATCAGGGGAGGCGAGGATGAGCAGTTCTTC

d_gene: NA
len: 12
abundance: NA
j_gene: TRBJ1-1
v_gene: TRBV29-1
CDR3aa: CSVVGLDTEAFF
CDR3nt: TGCAGCGTTGTGGGGCTCGACACTGAAGCTTTCTTT

d_gene: NA
len: 13
abundance: few
j_gene: TRBJ2-2
v_gene: TRBV5-1
CDR3aa: CASSLGKAGELFF
CDR3nt: TGCGCCAGCAGCCTAGGGAAGGCCGGGGAGCTGTTTTTT

d_gene: NA
len: 13
abundance: few
j_gene: TRBJ1-2
v_gene: TRBV2
CDR3aa: CASSDQGDYGYTF
CDR3nt: TGTGCCAGCAGTGATCAGGGTGACTATGGCTACACCTTC

d_gene: TRBD1
len: 14
abundance: NA
j_gene: TRBJ1-2
v_gene: TRBV2
CDR3aa: CASRPFGQGLGYTF
CDR3nt: TGTGCCAGCAGACCCTTCGGACAGGGATTGGGCTACACCTTC

d_gene: NA
len: 14
abundance: NA
j_gene: TRBJ2-7
v_gene: TRBV3-1
CDR3aa: CASSQVPGSYKQYF
CDR3nt: TGTGCCAGCAGCCAAGTTCCAGGGTCCTACAAGCAGTACTTC

d_gene: NA
len: 15
abundance: many
j_gene: TRBJ2-1
v_gene: TRBV19
CDR3aa: CASSNPGVAYNEQFF
CDR3nt: TGTGCCAGTAGTAATCCGGGGGTCGCCTACAATGAGCAGTTCTTC

d_gene: TRBD1
len: 15
abundance: few
j_gene: TRBJ1-4
v_gene: TRBV12-3/TRBV12-4
CDR3aa: CASSSAGQGNEKLFF
CDR3nt: TGTGCCAGCAGTTCTGCGGGACAGGGGAATGAAAAACTGTTTTTT

d_gene: TRBD2
len: 13
abundance: NA
j_gene: TRBJ2-1
v_gene: TRBV6-6
CDR3aa: CVSIRGVIDEQFF
CDR3nt: TGTGTCAGCATTCGGGGGGTAATCGATGAGCAGTTCTTC

d_gene: TRBD2
len: 15
abundance: NA
j_gene: TRBJ2-3
v_gene: TRBV7-8
CDR3aa: CASRSPGLAGVTQYF
CDR3nt: TGTGCCAGCAGGTCCCCCGGACTAGCGGGGGTTACGCAGTATTTT

d_gene: TRBD1
len: 17
abundance: few
j_gene: TRBJ2-5
v_gene: TRBV3-1
CDR3aa: CASSQDFGTGVLETQYF
CDR3nt: TGTGCCAGCAGCCAAGATTTCGGGACAGGGGTTCTGGAGACCCAGTACTTC

d_gene: NA
len: 13
abundance: many
j_gene: TRBJ2-7
v_gene: TRBV7-9
CDR3aa: CASSTGQTYEQYF
CDR3nt: TGTGCCAGCAGCACAGGACAGACCTACGAGCAGTACTTC

d_gene: NA
len: 17
abundance: many
j_gene: TRBJ2-1
v_gene: TRBV10-3
CDR3aa: CAISESGAGTLYNEQFF
CDR3nt: TGTGCCATCAGTGAGTCTGGGGCGGGGACCCTCTACAATGAGCAGTTCTTC

d_gene: TRBD1
len: 15
abundance: NA
j_gene: TRBJ2-3
v_gene: TRBV28
CDR3aa: CASSFFTGGKDTQYF
CDR3nt: TGTGCCAGCAGTTTCTTTACAGGGGGCAAAGATACGCAGTATTTT

d_gene: TRBD1
len: 15
abundance: NA
j_gene: TRBJ2-7
v_gene: TRBV13
CDR3aa: CASSLSGTGNYEQYF
CDR3nt: TGTGCCAGCAGCCTATCCGGGACAGGGAACTACGAGCAGTACTTC

d_gene: NA
len: 16
abundance: many
j_gene: TRBJ2-6
v_gene: TRBV2
CDR3aa: CASSEGLPVGANVLTF
CDR3nt: TGTGCCAGCAGTGAGGGGTTGCCCGTCGGGGCCAACGTCCTGACTTTC

d_gene: TRBD1
len: 14
abundance: many
j_gene: TRBJ2-5
v_gene: TRBV7-2
CDR3aa: CASSLEDRGETQYF
CDR3nt: TGTGCCAGCAGCTTGGAGGACAGGGGAGAGACCCAGTACTTC

d_gene: NA
len: 15
abundance: NA
j_gene: TRBJ2-1
v_gene: TRBV13
CDR3aa: CASSYPNRAHNEQFF
CDR3nt: TGTGCCAGCAGTTATCCGAACAGGGCCCACAATGAGCAGTTCTTC

d_gene: NA
len: 15
abundance: many
j_gene: TRBJ1-5
v_gene: TRBV7-8
CDR3aa: CASSPSGGRNQPQHF
CDR3nt: TGTGCCAGCAGCCCCTCTGGCGGTAGAAATCAGCCCCAGCATTTT

d_gene: NA
len: 14
abundance: NA
j_gene: TRBJ2-1
v_gene: TRBV7-9
CDR3aa: CASSLVGRDGEQFF
CDR3nt: TGTGCCAGCAGCTTAGTCGGGCGGGACGGTGAGCAGTTCTTC

d_gene: TRBD1
len: 15
abundance: few
j_gene: TRBJ2-1
v_gene: TRBV20-1
CDR3aa: CSARGQVTINNEQFF
CDR3nt: TGCAGTGCTCGAGGACAGGTGACGATTAACAATGAGCAGTTCTTC

d_gene: NA
len: 14
abundance: NA
j_gene: TRBJ2-7
v_gene: TRBV6-2/TRBV6-3
CDR3aa: CASSLPRSSYEQYF
CDR3nt: TGTGCCAGCAGTCTTCCGAGATCCTCCTACGAGCAGTACTTC

d_gene: NA
len: 15
abundance: few
j_gene: TRBJ2-1
v_gene: TRBV15
CDR3aa: CATSRDGSPDNEQFF
CDR3nt: TGTGCCACCAGCAGAGACGGGAGTCCGGACAATGAGCAGTTCTTC

d_gene: NA
len: 13
abundance: NA
j_gene: TRBJ2-3
v_gene: TRBV20-1
CDR3aa: CSARGYSTDTQYF
CDR3nt: TGCAGTGCTAGAGGGTACAGCACAGATACGCAGTATTTT

d_gene: NA
len: 14
abundance: NA
j_gene: TRBJ1-5
v_gene: TRBV19
CDR3aa: CASSAGDGNQPQHF
CDR3nt: TGTGCCAGTAGTGCCGGGGATGGCAATCAGCCCCAGCATTTT

d_gene: NA
len: 14
abundance: many
j_gene: TRBJ2-1
v_gene: TRBV27
CDR3aa: CASSPGSSYNEQFF
CDR3nt: TGTGCCAGCAGCCCGGGGAGCTCCTACAATGAGCAGTTCTTC

d_gene: NA
len: 12
abundance: once
j_gene: TRBJ1-2
v_gene: TRBV25-1
CDR3aa: CASRWGNYGYTF
CDR3nt: TGTGCCAGCAGATGGGGGAACTATGGCTACACCTTC

d_gene: NA
len: 14
abundance: NA
j_gene: TRBJ1-6
v_gene: TRBV20-1
CDR3aa: CSALELVYNSPLHF
CDR3nt: TGCAGTGCCCTTGAACTCGTCTATAATTCACCCCTCCACTTT

d_gene: NA
len: 16
abundance: many
j_gene: TRBJ2-2
v_gene: TRBV4-2
CDR3aa: CASSQGGAPGTGELFF
CDR3nt: TGTGCCAGCAGCCAAGGAGGGGCACCCGGCACCGGGGAGCTGTTTTTT

d_gene: NA
len: 12
abundance: many
j_gene: TRBJ2-1
v_gene: TRBV5-4
CDR3aa: CASSLIGDEQFF
CDR3nt: TGTGCCAGCAGCTTGATAGGGGATGAGCAGTTCTTC

d_gene: NA
len: 15
abundance: few
j_gene: TRBJ2-3
v_gene: TRBV12-5
CDR3aa: CASQPAGYSTDTQYF
CDR3nt: TGTGCTAGTCAACCGGCGGGGTATAGCACAGATACGCAGTATTTT

d_gene: NA
len: 14
abundance: few
j_gene: TRBJ1-2
v_gene: TRBV12-3/TRBV12-4
CDR3aa: CASSFRGGDYGYTF
CDR3nt: TGTGCCAGCAGTTTTCGGGGGGGCGACTATGGCTACACCTTC

d_gene: TRBD2
len: 18
abundance: NA
j_gene: TRBJ2-5
v_gene: TRBV28
CDR3aa: CASSATSGGPSIQETQYF
CDR3nt: TGTGCCAGCAGCGCTACTAGCGGGGGACCCTCAATACAAGAGACCCAGTACTTC

d_gene: NA
len: 13
abundance: few
j_gene: TRBJ2-3
v_gene: TRBV28
CDR3aa: CASSFRGTDTQYF
CDR3nt: TGTGCCAGCAGTTTTAGGGGAACAGATACGCAGTATTTT

d_gene: NA
len: 13
abundance: NA
j_gene: TRBJ2-1
v_gene: TRBV19
CDR3aa: CASSMIIWDEQFF
CDR3nt: TGTGCCAGTAGTATGATTATCTGGGATGAGCAGTTCTTC

d_gene: NA
len: 15
abundance: NA
j_gene: TRBJ1-2
v_gene: TRBV6-5
CDR3aa: CASSYSSSSNYGYTF
CDR3nt: TGTGCCAGCAGTTACTCGTCCTCGTCGAACTATGGCTACACCTTC

d_gene: TRBD1
len: 16
abundance: few
j_gene: TRBJ1-1
v_gene: TRBV18
CDR3aa: CASSPGQVLLDTEAFF
CDR3nt: TGTGCCAGCTCACCGGGACAGGTGTTGTTGGACACTGAAGCTTTCTTT

d_gene: NA
len: 19
abundance: NA
j_gene: TRBJ1-2
v_gene: TRBV7-9
CDR3aa: CASSYEPARRTTLMDGYTF
CDR3nt: TGTGCCAGCAGCTACGAGCCGGCGAGACGCACTACCCTTATGGATGGCTACACCTTC

d_gene: NA
len: 14
abundance: NA
j_gene: TRBJ1-3
v_gene: TRBV7-9
CDR3aa: CASSFYGSGNTIYF
CDR3nt: TGTGCCAGCAGCTTTTACGGCTCTGGAAACACCATATATTTT

d_gene: TRBD1
len: 13
abundance: many
j_gene: TRBJ1-1
v_gene: TRBV5-4
CDR3aa: CASSNRGNTEAFF
CDR3nt: TGTGCCAGCAGCAACAGGGGAAACACTGAAGCTTTCTTT

d_gene: NA
len: 16
abundance: many
j_gene: TRBJ1-6
v_gene: TRBV2
CDR3aa: CASSEASSSYNSPLHF
CDR3nt: TGTGCCAGCAGTGAAGCATCTAGCTCCTATAATTCACCCCTCCACTTT

d_gene: TRBD1
len: 14
abundance: NA
j_gene: TRBJ2-7
v_gene: TRBV7-9
CDR3aa: CASSSTRGFHEQYF
CDR3nt: TGTGCCAGCAGCTCCACCAGGGGGTTCCACGAGCAGTACTTC

d_gene: NA
len: 15
abundance: many
j_gene: TRBJ2-7
v_gene: TRBV7-2
CDR3aa: CASSNVGRSSYEQYF
CDR3nt: TGTGCCAGCAGCAACGTTGGGCGGAGCTCCTACGAGCAGTACTTC

d_gene: NA
len: 19
abundance: NA
j_gene: TRBJ1-1
v_gene: TRBV23-1
CDR3aa: CASSQSGGKRIVVNTEAFF
CDR3nt: TGCGCCAGCAGTCAATCAGGAGGAAAGAGGATAGTTGTGAACACTGAAGCTTTCTTT

d_gene: NA
len: 12
abundance: few
j_gene: TRBJ2-5
v_gene: TRBV20-1
CDR3aa: CSASSGFETQYF
CDR3nt: TGCAGTGCTAGTAGTGGGTTCGAGACCCAGTACTTC

d_gene: TRBD1
len: 16
abundance: once
j_gene: TRBJ2-1
v_gene: TRBV15
CDR3aa: CATSSGQGVTYNEQFF
CDR3nt: TGTGCCACCAGCAGTGGACAGGGGGTAACCTACAATGAGCAGTTCTTC

d_gene: NA
len: 14
abundance: few
j_gene: TRBJ2-3
v_gene: TRBV7-4
CDR3aa: CASSSVTVIDTQYF
CDR3nt: TGTGCCAGCAGCTCCGTCACAGTTATAGATACGCAGTATTTT

d_gene: NA
len: 14
abundance: few
j_gene: TRBJ1-2
v_gene: TRBV6-5
CDR3aa: CASSPQGQGYGYTF
CDR3nt: TGTGCCAGCAGCCCCCAGGGCCAGGGCTATGGCTACACCTTC

d_gene: NA
len: 14
abundance: NA
j_gene: TRBJ1-1
v_gene: TRBV24-1
CDR3aa: CATSDSTGTTEAFF
CDR3nt: TGTGCCACCAGTGATTCTACAGGTACCACTGAAGCTTTCTTT

d_gene: NA
len: 14
abundance: NA
j_gene: TRBJ1-5
v_gene: TRBV6-2/TRBV6-3
CDR3aa: CASRLDRTYQPQHF
CDR3nt: TGTGCCAGCAGATTAGACAGAACATATCAGCCCCAGCATTTT

d_gene: NA
len: 14
abundance: NA
j_gene: TRBJ1-1
v_gene: TRBV13
CDR3aa: CASSPGPLGTEAFF
CDR3nt: TGTGCCAGCAGCCCGGGGCCCCTGGGCACTGAAGCTTTCTTT

d_gene: TRBD2
len: 16
abundance: NA
j_gene: TRBJ2-3
v_gene: TRBV7-6
CDR3aa: CASSLGLAVRTDTQYF
CDR3nt: TGTGCCAGCAGCCTGGGACTAGCGGTACGCACAGATACGCAGTATTTT

d_gene: TRBD1
len: 14
abundance: many
j_gene: TRBJ2-1
v_gene: TRBV7-3
CDR3aa: CASSSGQGADEQFF
CDR3nt: TGTGCCAGCAGCTCGGGACAGGGGGCTGATGAGCAGTTCTTC

d_gene: NA
len: 15
abundance: once
j_gene: TRBJ2-5
v_gene: TRBV11-1
CDR3aa: CASSLTVYRGETQYF
CDR3nt: TGTGCCAGCAGCTTAACTGTTTACCGGGGGGAGACCCAGTACTTC

d_gene: NA
len: 16
abundance: NA
j_gene: TRBJ2-3
v_gene: TRBV9
CDR3aa: CASSVTPAASTDTQYF
CDR3nt: TGTGCCAGCAGCGTAACCCCGGCTGCTAGCACAGATACGCAGTATTTT